In this sample, the clone carrying this TCR beta chain turned up many times. Antigen: not known. These data are taken from a study of response to subunit inactivated influenza vaccine. TCRdb re-derived calls from the RT-PCR reads in MiXCR, one entry per CDR3 protein. This repertoire shows over 800,000 distinct CDR3 sequences, 21% found once; its top ten account for roughly 10%. Regarding the study as a whole: Authors suggested each seasonal influenza vaccination recruits few new T cells.

Germline V gene data show CDR1 as MNHNS and CDR2 as SASEGT. The CDR3 has 13 residues. With V trimmed by 5 bases and J by 4 bases, 4 bases remained unmatched. The sample was PBMCs from blood, taken 5 days after vaccination. V is TRBV6-1 and J is TRBJ1-2; 7 nucleotides agree with TRBD1. The receptor comes from a man aged 50 or older who received an inactivated influenza vaccine. The CDR3 reads CASSRQGSYGYTF. CDR3 DNA: TGTGCCAGCAGTAGACAGGGCTCCTATGGCTACACCTTC.